This T cell receptor beta chain was sequenced for a study of beta chain features in type 1 diabetes. Findings and limits, study-wide: Shorter TCRB CDR3s, moderately but significantly so, marked every one of the four CD4+ subsets in Type 1 diabetes patients. cDNA-based sequencing might over-represent cells highly expressing TCR. Any HLA-type effect on TCRB rearrangement remained unresolved here.

Regarding this clone: Its antigen is unidentified.

CDR1 and CDR2 from the germline V gene are MDHEN and SYDVKM. With 3 bases removed from V and 3 bases from J, the gap between germline ends came to 12 bases. The length of the CDR3 is 15 residues. The investigators reverse transcribed all of the isolated RNA, so they sequenced expressed TCRB transcripts. Generated by immunoSEQ multiplex PCR, the TCRdb table keeps only in-frame clones and is missing some. The data contain around 200,000 clones, around 13% of them singletons. The chain joins TRBV28 to TRBJ1-5; tentative D call: TRBD1 (6 bases). This receptor was obtained from a woman younger than 35 in good health. Source material: central memory CD4+ T cells from blood. The CDR3 DNA reads TGTGCCAGCAGTTTCCCGGACAGCCCCAATCAGCCCCAGCATTTT. Residues: CASSFPDSPNQPQHF.